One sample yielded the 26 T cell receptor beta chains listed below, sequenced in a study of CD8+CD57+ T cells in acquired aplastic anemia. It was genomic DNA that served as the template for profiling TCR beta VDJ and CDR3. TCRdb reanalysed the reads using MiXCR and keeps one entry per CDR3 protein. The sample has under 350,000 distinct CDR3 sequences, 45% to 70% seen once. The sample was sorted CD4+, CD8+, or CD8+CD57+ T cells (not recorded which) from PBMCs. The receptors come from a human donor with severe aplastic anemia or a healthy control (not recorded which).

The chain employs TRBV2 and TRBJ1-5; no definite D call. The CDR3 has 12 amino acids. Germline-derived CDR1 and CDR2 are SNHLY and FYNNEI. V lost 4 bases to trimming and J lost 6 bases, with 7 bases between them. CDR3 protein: CASSAGSQPQHF. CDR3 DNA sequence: TGTGCCAGCAGTGCCGGCAGTCAGCCCCAGCATTTT. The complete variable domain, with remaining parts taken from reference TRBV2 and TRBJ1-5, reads EPEVTQTPSHQVTQMGQEVILRCVPISNHLYFYWYRQILGQKVEFLVSFYNNEISEKSEIFDDQFSVERPDGSNFTLKIRSTKLEDSAMYFCASSAGSQPQHFGDGTRLSIL.

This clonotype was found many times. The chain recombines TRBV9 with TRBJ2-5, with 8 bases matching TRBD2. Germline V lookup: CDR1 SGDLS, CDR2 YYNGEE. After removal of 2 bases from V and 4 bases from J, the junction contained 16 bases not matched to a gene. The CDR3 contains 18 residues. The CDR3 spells CASSVGMKRGTFLETQYF. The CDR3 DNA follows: TGTGCCAGCAGCGTGGGTATGAAGCGGGGGACATTTTTAGAGACCCAGTACTTC.

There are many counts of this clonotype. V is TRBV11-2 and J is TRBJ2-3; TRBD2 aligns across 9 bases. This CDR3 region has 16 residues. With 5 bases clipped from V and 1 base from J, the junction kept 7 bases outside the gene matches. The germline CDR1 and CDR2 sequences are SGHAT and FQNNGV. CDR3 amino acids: CASSAIAGAGTDTQYF. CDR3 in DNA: TGTGCCAGCAGCGCAATAGCGGGGGCGGGCACAGATACGCAGTATTTT.

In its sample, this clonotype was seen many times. In DNA form, the CDR3 reads TGTGCCAGCTCACCAATGACAGGGACTGAAGCTTTCTTT. Translation: CASSPMTGTEAFF. This rearrangement joins TRBV18 to TRBJ1-1, with TRBD1 identical over 7 bases. V lost 2 bases to trimming and J lost 5 bases; unmatched junction nucleotides: 2. The CDR3 has 13 residues. Germline loops: CDR1 KGHSH, CDR2 LQKENI.

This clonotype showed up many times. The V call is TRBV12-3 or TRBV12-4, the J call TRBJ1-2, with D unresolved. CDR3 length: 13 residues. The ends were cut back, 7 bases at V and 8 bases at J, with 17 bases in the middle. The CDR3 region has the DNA TGTGCCAGCACTCCCATGTTGACGGGAGGCTACACCTTC. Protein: CASTPMLTGGYTF.

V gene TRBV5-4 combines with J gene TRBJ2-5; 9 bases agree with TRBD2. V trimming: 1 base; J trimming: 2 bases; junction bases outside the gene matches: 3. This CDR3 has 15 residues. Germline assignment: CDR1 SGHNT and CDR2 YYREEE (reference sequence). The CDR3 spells CASSLTSGYQETQYF. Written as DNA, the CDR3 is TGTGCCAGCAGCTTGACTAGCGGGTATCAAGAGACCCAGTACTTC.

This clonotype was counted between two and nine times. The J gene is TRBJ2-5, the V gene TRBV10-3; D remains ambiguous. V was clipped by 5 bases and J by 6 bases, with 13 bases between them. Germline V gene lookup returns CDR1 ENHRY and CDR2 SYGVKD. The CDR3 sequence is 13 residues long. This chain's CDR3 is CAISPELGKTQYF. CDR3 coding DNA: TGTGCCATCAGTCCCGAGCTAGGAAAGACCCAGTACTTC.

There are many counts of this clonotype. The CDR3 is CASSSYLAGLGETQYF. The CDR3 nucleotides are TGTGCCAGCAGTTCCTATTTAGCGGGGCTAGGGGAGACCCAGTACTTC. The chain recombines TRBV27 with TRBJ2-5; 8 positions match TRBD2. Looked up from germline, CDR1 is MNHEY and CDR2 is SMNVEV (reference sequence). With V trimmed by 4 bases and J by 5 bases, 12 bases remained unmatched. CDR3 length: 16 residues.

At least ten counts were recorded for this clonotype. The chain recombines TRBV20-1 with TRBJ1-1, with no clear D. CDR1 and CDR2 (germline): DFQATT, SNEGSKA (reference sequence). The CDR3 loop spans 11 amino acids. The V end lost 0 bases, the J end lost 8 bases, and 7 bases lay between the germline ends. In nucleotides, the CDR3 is TGCAGTGCTAGAGAGGCGGTGGAAGCTTTCTTT. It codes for CSAREAVEAFF.

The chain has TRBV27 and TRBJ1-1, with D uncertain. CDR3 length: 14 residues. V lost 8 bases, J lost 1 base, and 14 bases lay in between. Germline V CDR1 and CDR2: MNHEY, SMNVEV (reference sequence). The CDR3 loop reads CASGSRGRNTEAFF. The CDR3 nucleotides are TGTGCCAGCGGATCGCGGGGAAGGAACACTGAAGCTTTCTTT.

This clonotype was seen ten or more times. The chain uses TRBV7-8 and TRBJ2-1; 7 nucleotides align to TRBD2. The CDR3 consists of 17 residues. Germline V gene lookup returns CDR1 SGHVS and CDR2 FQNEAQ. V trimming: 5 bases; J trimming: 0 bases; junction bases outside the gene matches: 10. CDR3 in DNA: TGTGCCAGCAGCCCTAACGGCGGGGGAAGCTCCTACAATGAGCAGTTCTTC. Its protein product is CASSPNGGGSSYNEQFF.

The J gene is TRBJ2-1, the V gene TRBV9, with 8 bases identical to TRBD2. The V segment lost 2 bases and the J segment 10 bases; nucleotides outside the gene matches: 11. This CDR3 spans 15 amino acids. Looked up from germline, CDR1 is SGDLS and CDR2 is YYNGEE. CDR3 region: CASSVGLAPNWEQFF. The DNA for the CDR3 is TGTGCCAGCAGCGTTGGACTAGCCCCCAATTGGGAGCAGTTCTTC.

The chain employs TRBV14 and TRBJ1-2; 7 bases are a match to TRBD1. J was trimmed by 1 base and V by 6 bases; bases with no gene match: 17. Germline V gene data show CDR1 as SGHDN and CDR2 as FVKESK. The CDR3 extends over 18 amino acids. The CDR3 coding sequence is TGTGCCAGCAGGAAGACAGGGACCCCCGTCAGGCATAACTATGGCTACACCTTC. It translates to CASRKTGTPVRHNYGYTF.

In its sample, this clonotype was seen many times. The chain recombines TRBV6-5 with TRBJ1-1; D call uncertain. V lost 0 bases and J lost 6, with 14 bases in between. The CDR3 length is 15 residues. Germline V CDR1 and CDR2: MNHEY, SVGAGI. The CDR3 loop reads CASSYSILEGSEAFF. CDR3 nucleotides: TGTGCCAGCAGTTACTCGATTCTGGAAGGGTCTGAAGCTTTCTTT.

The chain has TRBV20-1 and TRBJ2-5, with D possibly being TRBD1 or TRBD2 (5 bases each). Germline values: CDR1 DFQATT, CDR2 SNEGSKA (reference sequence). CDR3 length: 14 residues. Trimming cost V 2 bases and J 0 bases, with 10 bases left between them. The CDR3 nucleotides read TGCAGTGCTAGATCCTCGGGACACCAAGAGACCCAGTACTTC. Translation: CSARSSGHQETQYF.

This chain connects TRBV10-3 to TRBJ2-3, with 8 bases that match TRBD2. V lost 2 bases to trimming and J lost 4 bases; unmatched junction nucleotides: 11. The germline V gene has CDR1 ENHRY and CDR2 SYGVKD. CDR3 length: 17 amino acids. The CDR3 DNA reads TGTGCCATCAGTGAGAGGGTGGTAGCGGGGCGGTCAGATACGCAGTATTTT. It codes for CAISERVVAGRSDTQYF.

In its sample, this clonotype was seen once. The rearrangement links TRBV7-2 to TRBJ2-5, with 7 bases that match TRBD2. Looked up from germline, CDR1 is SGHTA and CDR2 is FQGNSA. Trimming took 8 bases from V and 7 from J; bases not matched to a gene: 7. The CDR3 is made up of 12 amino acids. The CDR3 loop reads CASPAGGRTQYF. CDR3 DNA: TGTGCCAGCCCGGCCGGGGGGAGGACCCAGTACTTC.

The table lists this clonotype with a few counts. CDR3 nucleotide sequence: TGCAGTGCTAGAGACAGGGGGGACGGCTACACCTTC. Translated, it gives CSARDRGDGYTF. The genes are TRBV20-1 and TRBJ1-2, with 7 bases fitting TRBD1. The germline CDR1 and CDR2 sequences are DFQATT and SNEGSKA (reference sequence). With V trimmed by 0 bases and J by 8 bases, 3 bases remained unmatched. The CDR3 spans 12 residues.

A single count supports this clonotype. In DNA, the CDR3 is TGCAGCGTTGCTTCGGACAGGGGGGACGAGCAGTACTTC. Translating it yields CSVASDRGDEQYF. The V call is TRBV29-1, the J call TRBJ2-7; TRBD1 aligns across 10 bases. CDR1 and CDR2 from the germline V gene are SQVTM and ANQGSEA. This CDR3 has 13 amino acids. V was clipped by 4 bases and J by 5 bases; unmatched bases: 5.

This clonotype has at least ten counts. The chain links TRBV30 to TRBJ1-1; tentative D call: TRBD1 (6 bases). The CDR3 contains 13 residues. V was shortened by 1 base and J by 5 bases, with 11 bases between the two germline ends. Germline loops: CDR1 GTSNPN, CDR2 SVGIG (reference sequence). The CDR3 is CAWSGTGRTEAFF. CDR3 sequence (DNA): TGTGCCTGGAGTGGTACAGGGCGGACTGAAGCTTTCTTT. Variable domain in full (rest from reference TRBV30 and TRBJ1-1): SQTIHQWPATLVQPVGSPLSLECTVEGTSNPNLYWYRQAAGRGLQLLFYSVGIGQISSEVPQNLSASRPQDRQFILSSKKLLLSDSGFYLCAWSGTGRTEAFFGQGTRLTVV.

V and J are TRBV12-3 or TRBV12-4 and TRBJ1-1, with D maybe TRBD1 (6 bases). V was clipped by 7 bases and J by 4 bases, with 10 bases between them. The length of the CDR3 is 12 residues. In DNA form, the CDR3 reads TGTGCCAGCACCGAACAGGGCACTGAAGCTTTCTTT. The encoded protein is CASTEQGTEAFF.

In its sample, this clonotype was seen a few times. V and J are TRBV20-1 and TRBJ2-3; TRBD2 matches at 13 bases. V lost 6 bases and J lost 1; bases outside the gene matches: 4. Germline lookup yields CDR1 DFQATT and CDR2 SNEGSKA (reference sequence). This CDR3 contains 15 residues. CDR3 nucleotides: TGCAGTGCCGGGACTAGCGGGGCGGGCACAGATACGCAGTATTTT. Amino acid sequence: CSAGTSGAGTDTQYF.

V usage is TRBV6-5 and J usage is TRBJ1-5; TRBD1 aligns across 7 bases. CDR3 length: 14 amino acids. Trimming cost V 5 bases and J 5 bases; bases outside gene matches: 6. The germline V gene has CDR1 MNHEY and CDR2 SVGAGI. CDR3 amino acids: CASSIQGIDQPQHF. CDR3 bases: TGTGCCAGCAGTATACAGGGGATTGATCAGCCCCAGCATTTT.

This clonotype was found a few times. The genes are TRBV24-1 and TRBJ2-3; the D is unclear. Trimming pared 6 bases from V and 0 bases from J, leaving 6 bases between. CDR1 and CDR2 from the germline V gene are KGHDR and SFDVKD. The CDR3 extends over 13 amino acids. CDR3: CATSQGSTDTQYF. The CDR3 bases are TGTGCCACCAGTCAAGGGAGCACAGATACGCAGTATTTT.

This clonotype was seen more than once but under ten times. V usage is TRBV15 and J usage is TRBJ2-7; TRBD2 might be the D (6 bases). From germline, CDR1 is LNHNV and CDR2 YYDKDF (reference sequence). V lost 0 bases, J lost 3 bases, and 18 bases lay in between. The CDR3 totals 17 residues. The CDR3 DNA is TGTGCCACCAGCAGAGATCAATCCGCGGGGAACTTCTACGAGCAGTACTTC. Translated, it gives CATSRDQSAGNFYEQYF.

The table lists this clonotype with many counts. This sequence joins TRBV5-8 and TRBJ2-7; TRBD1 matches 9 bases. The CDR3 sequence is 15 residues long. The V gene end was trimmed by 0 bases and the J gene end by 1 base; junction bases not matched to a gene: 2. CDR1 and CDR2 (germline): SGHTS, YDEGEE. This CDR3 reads CASSLGQGDSYEQYF. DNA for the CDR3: TGTGCCAGCAGCTTGGGACAGGGGGATTCCTACGAGCAGTACTTC. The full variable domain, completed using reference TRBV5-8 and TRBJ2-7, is EAGVTQSPTHLIKTRGQQATLRCSPISGHTSVYWYQQALGLGLQFLLWYDEGEERNRGNFPPRFSGRQFPNYSSELNVNALELEDSALYLCASSLGQGDSYEQYFGPGTRLTVT.